The rows below give T cell receptor beta chains drawn from one sample of a study of blood T cell repertoires in COVID-19. Clones were read by immunoSEQ multiplex PCR, and TCRdb kept only the in-frame ones, dropping some. Of about 170,000 clones in the sample, roughly 86% were seen once. The specimen was peripheral blood. The receptors here all came from a man aged 50 to 59 with active or convalescent COVID-19. CDR3s include the opening cysteine and the closing phenylalanine or tryptophan. A D gene is named only where the DNA matches it firmly. Only some rows state a clone size, as once, few, many or a class for expanded clones.

>16|TRBV9|few|TRBD1|TRBJ2-3
CASSSTSGQGGDTQYF
TGTGCCAGCAGCTCCACCTCCGGACAGGGGGGGGATACGCAGTATTTT
>14|TRBV10-3|.|TRBD1|TRBJ1-5
CAIGQGGGNQPQHF
TGTGCCATCGGGCAGGGGGGAGGCAATCAGCCCCAGCATTTT
>17|TRBV5-4|.|TRBD1|TRBJ2-2
CASSGGQDRRFAGELFF
TGTGCCAGCAGCGGAGGACAGGATCGACGGTTCGCCGGGGAGCTGTTTTTT
>16|TRBV13|.|TRBD1|TRBJ2-1
CASSLGARGLYNEQFF
TGTGCCAGCAGCTTAGGGGCCAGGGGGCTCTACAATGAGCAGTTCTTC
>15|TRBV10-3|.|TRBD2|TRBJ2-3
CAISPSGLSTDTQYF
TGTGCCATCAGTCCTAGCGGACTAAGCACAGATACGCAGTATTTT
>16|TRBV5-1|once|.|TRBJ2-4
CASSRDSLRAKNIQYF
TGCGCCAGCAGCAGAGACAGTTTGCGGGCCAAAAACATTCAGTACTTC
>15|TRBV7-9|.|.|TRBJ2-2
CASSLVRVLTGELFF
TGTGCCAGCAGCTTAGTTCGAGTTCTAACCGGGGAGCTGTTTTTT
>16|TRBV11-2|.|TRBD2|TRBJ2-3
CASNPSGAGGRVTQYF
TGTGCCAGCAACCCCTCCGGGGCGGGAGGAAGGGTTACGCAGTATTTT
>16|TRBV28|.|TRBD1|TRBJ2-7
CASSLASGQFSYEQYF
TGTGCCAGCAGTTTAGCCTCGGGACAGTTCTCCTACGAGCAGTACTTC
>17|TRBV5-1|.|TRBD1|TRBJ2-7
CASSPGPRDRSSYEQYF
TGCGCCAGCAGCCCAGGGCCTCGGGACAGATCCTCCTACGAGCAGTACTTC
>11|TRBV6-2/TRBV6-3|.|.|TRBJ2-1
CASSYSILVVF
TGTGCCAGCAGTTACTCGATACTAGTAGTCTTC
>17|TRBV7-2|once|TRBD1|TRBJ1-5
CASSLDPGQGGIEPQHF
TGTGCCAGCAGCTTGGATCCCGGACAGGGCGGAATTGAGCCCCAGCATTTT
>15|TRBV11-2|.|TRBD2|TRBJ2-5
CASSLDPSGSETQYF
TGTGCCAGCAGCTTAGATCCCAGCGGGAGCGAGACCCAGTACTTC
>18|TRBV5-5|.|TRBD1|TRBJ2-1
CASSLDWRDRGSHNEQFF
TGTGCCAGCAGCTTGGATTGGAGGGACAGGGGATCCCACAATGAGCAGTTCTTC
>18|TRBV24-1|once|.|TRBJ2-3
CATSDFVSMGGRTDTQYF
TGTGCCACCAGTGATTTTGTTTCGATGGGGGGACGCACAGATACGCAGTATTTT
>16|TRBV19|.|.|TRBJ2-1
CASSMERKGYRNEQFF
TGTGCCAGTAGTATGGAAAGGAAGGGCTACAGGAATGAGCAGTTCTTC
>14|TRBV11-2|.|TRBD1|TRBJ1-2
CASSLSQQGDGYTF
TGTGCCAGCAGCTTAAGCCAACAGGGGGATGGCTACACCTTC
>13|TRBV6-5|few|TRBD1|TRBJ2-2
CASRTGMTGELFF
TGTGCCAGCAGGACAGGGATGACCGGGGAGCTGTTTTTT
>14|TRBV6-5|.|.|TRBJ2-7
CASSFPGTNYEQYF
TGTGCCAGCAGTTTTCCCGGGACAAACTACGAGCAGTACTTC
>13|TRBV5-1|.|.|TRBJ2-1
CASSLITGNEQFF
TGCGCCAGCAGCTTGATCACGGGCAATGAGCAGTTCTTC
>12|TRBV29-1|.|.|TRBJ2-5
CSVGSGRETQYF
TGCAGCGTTGGTTCAGGGAGGGAGACCCAGTACTTC
>14|TRBV9|.|.|TRBJ1-2
CASSVGTDFYGYTF
TGTGCCAGCAGCGTAGGGACAGACTTCTATGGCTACACCTTC
>18|TRBV23-1|.|TRBD2|TRBJ2-5
CASSQSERELADQETQYF
TGCGCCAGCAGTCAATCCGAGCGGGAACTAGCGGACCAAGAGACCCAGTACTTC
>12|TRBV28|.|.|TRBJ1-2
CASSPDRYGYTF
TGTGCCAGCAGCCCCGACAGGTATGGCTACACCTTC
>15|TRBV6-6|.|TRBD1|TRBJ1-6
CASSRGQGIDSPLHF
TGTGCCAGCAGTCGCGGACAGGGCATAGATTCACCCCTCCACTTT
>16|TRBV18|.|.|TRBJ2-5
CASSPPGGADLETQYF
TGTGCCAGCTCACCACCAGGCGGGGCTGATTTAGAGACCCAGTACTTC
>16|TRBV6-4|.|TRBD2|TRBJ2-2
CASSDSLRTSTGELFF
TGTGCCAGCAGTGACTCATTAAGGACTAGCACCGGGGAGCTGTTTTTT
>16|TRBV5-1|.|TRBD1|TRBJ2-7
CASSLAGTGGSYEQYF
TGCGCCAGCAGCTTGGCCGGGACAGGGGGCTCCTACGAGCAGTACTTC
>15|TRBV19|.|TRBD1|TRBJ2-5
CATRSGTGAWETQYF
TGTGCCACCAGGTCCGGGACAGGGGCGTGGGAGACCCAGTACTTC
>16|TRBV18|.|TRBD1|TRBJ2-5
CASSPGQGVAQQTQYF
TGTGCCAGCTCCCCAGGGCAGGGGGTGGCTCAACAGACCCAGTACTTC
>16|TRBV2|.|.|TRBJ1-1
CASSPPLGQGKRSAFF
TGTGCCAGCAGTCCACCCCTCGGGCAGGGGAAAAGATCAGCTTTCTTT
>15|TRBV7-2|.|.|TRBJ1-5
CASSQGGGGNQPQHF
TGTGCCAGCAGCCAAGGGGGGGGTGGCAATCAGCCCCAGCATTTT
>14|TRBV6-4|.|.|TRBJ2-2
CASSRTFYTGELFF
TGTGCCAGCAGTCGGACATTTTACACCGGGGAGCTGTTTTTT
>14|TRBV7-9|few|.|TRBJ1-4
CASSLRGTNEKLFF
TGTGCCAGCAGTCTTAGGGGCACTAATGAAAAACTGTTTTTT
>18|TRBV5-5|few|TRBD1|TRBJ1-5
CASSPHQTGGLGNQPQHF
TGTGCCAGCAGCCCCCACCAGACAGGGGGCTTAGGGAATCAGCCCCAGCATTTT
>16|TRBV6-5|.|.|TRBJ1-5
CASSYSKGVTFEPQHF
TGTGCCAGCAGTTACTCGAAAGGGGTTACATTTGAACCCCAGCATTTT
>19|TRBV7-8|.|TRBD2|TRBJ2-3
CASSLVAGFTYTDTDTQYF
TGTGCCAGCAGCTTAGTAGCGGGTTTTACCTATACCGACACAGATACGCAGTATTTT
>12|TRBV12-3/TRBV12-4|.|.|TRBJ1-1
CASSLREGEAFF
TGTGCCAGCAGTTTGAGGGAGGGCGAAGCTTTCTTT
>18|TRBV4-2|.|TRBD2|TRBJ2-2
CASPGLAGELANTGELFF
TGTGCCAGCCCGGGACTAGCGGGGGAGCTAGCGAACACCGGGGAGCTGTTTTTT
>13|TRBV27|.|TRBD1|TRBJ2-7
CASSLRDRGEQYF
TGTGCCAGCAGTTTACGGGACAGGGGCGAGCAGTACTTC
>13|TRBV19|.|.|TRBJ1-1
CASSNQQGFEAFF
TGTGCCAGTAGTAACCAACAGGGTTTTGAAGCTTTCTTT
>15|TRBV19|.|.|TRBJ1-6
CASSRDSLPNSPLHF
TGTGCCAGTAGTAGAGACAGTCTCCCTAATTCACCCCTCCACTTT
>13|TRBV11-2|.|.|TRBJ2-7
CASSSYRVYEQYF
TGTGCCAGCAGCTCCTACAGGGTCTACGAGCAGTACTTC
>14|TRBV2|.|.|TRBJ1-1
CASSELDLSDPAFF
TGTGCCAGCAGTGAGTTAGATTTATCTGATCCGGCTTTCTTT
>13|TRBV12-3/TRBV12-4|.|TRBD1|TRBJ1-2
CASSLDRAAGYTF
TGTGCCAGCAGTTTGGACAGGGCTGCTGGCTACACCTTC
>15|TRBV4-1|.|TRBD1|TRBJ1-6
CASSQTRDSLLPLHF
TGCGCCAGCAGCCAGACCCGGGACAGTTTATTACCCCTCCACTTT
>16|TRBV6-2/TRBV6-3|.|TRBD1|TRBJ2-7
CASSYSPWDRDDEQYF
TGTGCCAGCAGTTACTCGCCCTGGGACAGGGACGACGAGCAGTACTTC
>15|TRBV7-9|once|TRBD1|TRBJ2-7
CASADRRTGRNEQYF
TGTGCCAGCGCAGACCGTCGGACAGGGAGGAACGAGCAGTACTTC
>16|TRBV7-3|.|TRBD2|TRBJ2-1
CASSSGPGLVRNEQFF
TGTGCCAGCAGCTCAGGACCGGGACTAGTAAGGAATGAGCAGTTCTTC
>15|TRBV6-2/TRBV6-3|.|.|TRBJ1-2
CASSYSAGPLYGYTF
TGTGCCAGCAGTTACTCGGCAGGGCCTCTTTATGGCTACACCTTC
>16|TRBV24-1|.|.|TRBJ2-7
CATSDPGSTNGYEQYF
TGTGCCACCAGTGACCCGGGGAGTACAAATGGGTACGAGCAGTACTTC
>15|TRBV3-1/TRBV3-2|.|.|TRBJ1-2
CASSQPAGSNYGYTF
TGTGCCAGCAGTCAACCCGCGGGCTCTAACTATGGCTACACCTTC
>14|TRBV2|.|TRBD2|TRBJ2-5
CASSPTVGGETQYF
TGTGCCAGCAGTCCCACCGTGGGGGGGGAGACCCAGTACTTC
>20|TRBV2|.|TRBD1|TRBJ2-2
CASSESRVPGQGARTGELFF
TGTGCCAGCAGTGAATCCAGGGTTCCGGGACAGGGGGCGCGGACCGGGGAGCTGTTTTTT
>14|TRBV27|.|.|TRBJ1-4
CASSTSLENEKLFF
TGTGCCAGCAGTACCTCTTTAGAGAATGAAAAACTGTTTTTT
>13|TRBV5-6|.|.|TRBJ1-1
CASSKTKWTEAFF
TGTGCCAGCAGCAAGACAAAGTGGACTGAAGCTTTCTTT